The rows below give T cell receptor beta chains drawn from one sample of a study of shared clonotypes between healthy human individuals. The data were produced by immunoSEQ multiplex PCR, yet TCRdb's version contains in-frame clones alone and is incomplete. The sample has under 2,000,000 clones; around 96% are singletons. Specimen: naive CD8+ T cells sorted from blood. These receptors were collected from a man aged 18 to 29 in good health. Both conserved end residues are trimmed from each CDR3.

v_call | cdr3_aa
TRBV5-6 | ASSLMESYEQY
TRBV9 | ASSVTGTATYEQY
TRBV7-2 | ASSLLDGSSYEQY
TRBV7-9 | ASSLAWASPTGDTQY
TRBV4-3 | ASSDSLVEEQF
TRBV30 | AWGYENSNQPQH
TRBV5-6 | ASSWGTAEAF
TRBV5-4 | ASSKTTGWETQY
TRBV7-3 | ASSPYSDTEQY
TRBV2 | ASSDHGSGWELF
TRBV11-2 | ASSPPGQGHNYGYT
TRBV28 | ASSLGGGGTDTQY
TRBV2 | ASSEGHYEQY
TRBV6-6 | ASSYSIYGTGPPLH
TRBV29-1 | SALEPMNTEAF
TRBV25-1 | ASSEQGGTGELF
TRBV5-6 | ASSSGLDVYEQY
TRBV14 | ASSQAGLRTNEQF
TRBV21-1 | ASSKPRTDTQY
TRBV9 | ASSVGGNAYGYT
TRBV12-2 | ASRLGKRGQAYEQY
TRBV9 | ASSEGPSGRDEQF
TRBV6-1 | ASSEEGSSTDTQY
TRBV7-2 | ASSFGRSYEQY
TRBV7-6 | ASSLEGQGNSPLH
TRBV7-6 | ASSPGTSETYEQY
TRBV11-2 | ASSLGSGTLDTQY
TRBV2 | ASSLHEGTGVTEAF
TRBV25-1 | ASTYGRGQYNEQF
TRBV5-1 | ASSLLDKPYGYT
TRBV10-2 | ASRAAGSSYNEQF
TRBV27 | ASSSLGQGSSYEQY
TRBV4-1 | ASSQELGAGLEFGYT
TRBV28 | ASTNVAGQEGQPQH
TRBV4-3 | ASSRTEGAEAF
TRBV13 | ASSLDRSPYGYT
TRBV5-1 | ASRGAGQGFPDTQY
TRBV11-2 | ASSLELAGKETQY
TRBV7-2 | ASSLGGGLSYEQY
TRBV27 | ASSPGNTEAF
TRBV29-1 | SVGAGETGNTIY
TRBV2 | ASSVGGADTQY
TRBV2 | ASSVSGAEEQY
TRBV6-5 | ASSYSGGENTEAF
TRBV5-5 | ASSLWENQETQY
TRBV5-4 | ASSPGYSYEQY
TRBV11-3 | ASSPPDRDCTYEQY
TRBV28 | ASSLFHDEQY
TRBV6-6 | ASSYSSDTQY
TRBV7-2 | ASSFLTGNTIY
TRBV27 | ASSPVAGGVFYEQY
TRBV27 | ASSRNSRNMNTEAF
TRBV5-1 | ASSSGGPEAF